The clone carrying this T cell receptor beta chain was seen only a few times. Its antigen remains unidentified. These data are taken from a study of circulating tumor DNA in untreated peripheral T-cell lymphoma. Study results and limitations: Tumor-specific clonotypes: identified in more than 65% of patients, over 85% of baseline tissues.

Using immunoSEQ multiplex PCR, the repertoire was profiled, and TCRdb retains in-frame clones only, with some absent. The sample yields about 6,600 clones, 60% to 80% seen once. Before treatment, baseline tumor tissue was collected for sequencing. Sequenced sample: tumor tissue. The sequence was obtained from a human donor with peripheral T-cell lymphoma.

The CDR3 is CASSLGDSGANVLTF. DNA for the CDR3: TGTGCCAGCAGCTTAGGAGACTCTGGGGCCAACGTCCTGACTTTC. The chain combines TRBV11-3 with TRBJ2-6; D remains ambiguous. CDR1 SGHNT and CDR2 YENEEA come from the germline V gene. The length of the CDR3 is 15 residues. V was pared by 1 base and J by 0 bases, with 4 bases between.